This T cell receptor beta chain stems from a study of T cell responses to AZD1222 COVID-19 vaccine. The V and J ends lost 4 bases and 7 bases respectively, with 9 bases between them. The CDR3 is made up of 12 amino acids. Germline V gives CDR1 SGHTS, CDR2 YDEGEE. Some clones are missing from TCRdb's copy, which holds only in-frame ones; the method was immunoSEQ multiplex PCR. Here the sample spans fewer than 120,000 clones, 94% being singletons. The sample was peripheral blood, taken 28 days after the second AZD1222 dose. The receptor was derived from an adult who received the AZD1222 COVID-19 vaccine. The J gene is TRBJ2-1, the V gene TRBV5-8; D is undetermined. CDR3 coding DNA: TGTGCCAGCAGCCTAACCGGGAATGAGCAGTTCTTC. This codes for CASSLTGNEQFF.